Only one count was recorded for the clone carrying this TCR beta chain. This CDR3 is 15 amino acids long. Germline CDR1 is SGDLS and CDR2 is YYNGEE. Trimming left V 0 bases short and J 7 bases short, with 17 bases between. The data belong to a study of blood T cell repertoires in COVID-19. As for the study in general: Spain, Italy and the United States supplied samples that represented acute and convalescent COVID-19. The cDNA or gDNA used as material had been derived from T cells, B-cell-depleted T cells, or PBMCs.

Measured with immunoSEQ multiplex PCR; TCRdb has only the in-frame clones, and not every one. The table shows tens of thousands of clones, with roughly 80% occurring only once. Sequenced: peripheral blood. This sequence was found in a man in his 70s with COVID-19, enrolled during active disease. The rearrangement joins TRBV9 to TRBJ2-7, with D perhaps TRBD2 (7 bases). CDR3 protein: CASSVDGGRIGEQYF. The CDR3 DNA follows: TGTGCCAGCAGCGTAGACGGGGGGCGGATTGGGGAGCAGTACTTC.